The text below deals with one TCR beta chain. The antigen remains unidentified. Trimming cost V 6 bases and J 5 bases; bases outside gene matches: 15. Germline values: CDR1 SQVTM, CDR2 ANQGSEA. The CDR3 consists of 15 residues. The sample is drawn from a study of cytomegalovirus exposure and HLA in healthy donors. Regarding the study as a whole: The authors listed roughly 150 TCR beta chains as cytomegalovirus-associated. Confirmation in vitro established that three CMV-associated chains were specific for CMV antigens.

The assay was immunoSEQ multiplex PCR, and TCRdb's table has in-frame clones only and misses some. The sample has under 200,000 clones; about 90% are singletons. This receptor was identified in a woman under 30 in good health and CMV-seropositive. The sequencing input was PBMCs. The rearrangement joins TRBV29-1 to TRBJ2-7; TRBD1 matches at 8 bases. In DNA form, the CDR3 reads TGCAGCGTCGCACTTACCGGGACAGGCTTCCACGAGCAGTACTTC. Amino acid sequence: CSVALTGTGFHEQYF.